These 4 T cell receptor beta chains were sequenced from one sample in a study of T-cell memory formation after mild COVID-19. Using its own MiXCR run on the 5' RACE reads, TCRdb lists one record per CDR3 protein. Altogether 500,000 to 550,000 distinct CDR3 sequences are present, 20% being singletons, with the ten largest covering about an eighth. Sequencing was performed on PBMCs or a T cell subset sorted from them (not recorded which). These receptors all come from an adult woman who had mild COVID-19 (a few samples of this study predate the infection). Cell type and time point are not known.

The chain links TRBV6-6 to TRBJ1-4; TRBD1 is a possible D gene (5 bases). The CDR3 spans 14 residues. Trimming cost V 4 bases and J 5 bases, with 11 bases left between them. CDR1 and CDR2 (germline): MNHNY, SVGAGI (reference sequence). The CDR3 DNA reads TGTGCCAGCAGTTGGGACGCGGGGAATGAAAAACTGTTTTTT. Translation: CASSWDAGNEKLFF.

The chain has TRBV7-3 and TRBJ2-2; TRBD1 agrees at 11 bases. Germline V gives CDR1 SGHTA, CDR2 FQGTGA. The length of the CDR3 is 17 residues. J lost 4 bases, V lost 5 bases, and 9 bases had no gene match. Here the CDR3 DNA reads TGTGCCAGCAGCCACCTCCCTGGGACAGGGGGCACCGGGGAGCTGTTTTTT. Translating gives CASSHLPGTGGTGELFF.

This clonotype was counted a few times. The genes are TRBV30 and TRBJ1-6, with no clear D. The V end lost 2 bases, the J end lost 7 bases, and 12 bases lay between the germline ends. The CDR3 is made up of 14 amino acids. The germline gives CDR1 GTSNPN, CDR2 SVGIG (reference sequence). The CDR3 loop is CAWSFPGLNSPLHF. CDR3 sequence (DNA): TGTGCCTGGAGTTTTCCGGGCCTCAATTCACCCCTCCACTTT.

The rearrangement uses TRBV20-1 and TRBJ1-1; no clear D gene. The germline V and J ends were trimmed by 7 bases and 1 base, with 16 bases remaining between them. The CDR3 covers 14 residues. Germline V lookup: CDR1 DFQATT, CDR2 SNEGSKA (reference sequence). The CDR3 reads CSGGGYTSNTEAFF. CDR3 sequence (DNA): TGCAGTGGGGGTGGGTACACCTCGAACACTGAAGCTTTCTTT.